Shown below are 25 T cell receptor beta chains from a single sample sequenced in a study of CD8 T cells in ankylosing spondylitis. Via MiXCR, TCRdb re-called the 5' RACE reads, giving one row per CDR3 protein. The sample lists fewer than 200,000 distinct CDR3 sequences, around a tenth occurring once. Source material: blood, either unsorted or a sorted T cell fraction (not recorded which). The source is a female donor with ankylosing spondylitis or in good health (not recorded which).

The V and J genes are TRBV5-6 and TRBJ2-7, with D perhaps assigned TRBD1 or TRBD2 (5 bases each). The V end lost 4 bases, the J end lost 3 bases, and 14 bases lay between the germline ends. This CDR3 has 14 residues. From germline, CDR1 is SGHDT and CDR2 YYEEEE. CDR3: CASSLRDGVYEQYF. The DNA for the CDR3 is TGTGCCAGCAGCCTCCGGGACGGAGTCTACGAGCAGTACTTC.

V is TRBV4-3 and J is TRBJ2-6, with 9 bases matching TRBD2. The CDR3 is made up of 20 amino acids. Trimming cost V 0 bases and J 3 bases; bases outside gene matches: 12. CDR1 and CDR2 (germline): LGHNA, YSLEER. CDR3 protein: CASSQEDLSGSTFGANVLTF. Written as DNA, the CDR3 is TGCGCCAGCAGCCAAGAAGACCTTAGCGGGAGTACCTTTGGGGCCAACGTCCTGACTTTC.

There are many counts of this clonotype. J is TRBJ2-1 and V is TRBV4-3, with 10 nucleotides matching TRBD1. This CDR3 spans 16 amino acids. Germline CDR1 LGHNA, CDR2 YSLEER. V gave up 0 bases and J gave up 4 bases; unmatched junction bases: 3. CDR3 DNA sequence: TGCGCCAGCAGCCAAGAGGGGACAGGGGTATACAATGAGCAGTTCTTC. This encodes CASSQEGTGVYNEQFF.

This clonotype was observed a handful of times. This chain links TRBV10-3 with TRBJ1-2; TRBD1 aligns across 9 bases. The germline gives CDR1 ENHRY, CDR2 SYGVKD. J gave up 3 bases and V 2 bases, and 7 bases lay outside the gene matches. The CDR3 runs 16 residues. The CDR3, as DNA: TGTGCCATCAGTGAGATACAGGGGGCTCGAGACTATGGCTACACCTTC. Translating gives CAISEIQGARDYGYTF.

This clonotype was detected only a few times. The CDR3 DNA reads as TGTGCCAGCAGATCTTGGAGCTACACGACCGGGGAGCTGTTTTTT. Its protein is CASRSWSYTTGELFF. This chain joins TRBV5-8 and TRBJ2-2, with D hard to call. Per germline, CDR1 SGHTS and CDR2 YDEGEE. The germline V and J ends were trimmed by 5 bases and 5 bases, with 16 bases remaining between them. The CDR3 runs to 15 residues.

The sample holds many counts of this clonotype. V is TRBV24-1 and J is TRBJ2-1, with D perhaps TRBD2 (6 bases). The germline V and J ends were trimmed by 5 bases and 3 bases, with 13 bases remaining between them. The CDR3 has 15 amino acids. CDR1 and CDR2 (germline): KGHDR, SFDVKD. The CDR3: CATSGGGNLYNEQFF. The CDR3 DNA reads as TGTGCCACCAGTGGGGGCGGGAACCTCTACAATGAGCAGTTCTTC.

In DNA form, the CDR3 reads TGCAGCGTTGACCCGTTCACCTTC. This encodes CSVDPFTF. V usage is TRBV29-1 and J usage is TRBJ1-2; D is unresolved. CDR1 and CDR2 from the germline V gene are SQVTM and ANQGSEA. V lost 3 bases and J lost 13, with 6 bases in between. This CDR3 region has 8 residues.

Remarks on this clonotype: This clone may be a read error of a much larger clone one base away. The chain is built from TRBV7-9 and TRBJ2-5; TRBD1 aligns across 7 bases. The V segment lost 6 bases and the J segment 5 bases; nucleotides outside the gene matches: 6. Per germline, CDR1 SEHNR and CDR2 FQNEAQ (reference sequence). This CDR3 has 13 amino acids. The DNA for the CDR3 is TGTGCCAGCAGATTAAACAGGGGCGAGACCCAGTACTTC. Translating gives CASRLNRGETQYF. The entire variable domain, with the rest obtained from reference TRBV7-9 and TRBJ2-5, is as follows: DTGVSQNPRHKITKRGQNVTFRCDPISEHNRLYWYRQTLGQGPEFLTYFQNEAQLEKSRLLSDRFSAERPKGSFSTLEIQRTEQGDSAMYLCASRLNRGETQYFGPGTRLLVL.

As regards this clonotype: One end of the junction varies from germline; a read error may be responsible. This chain connects TRBV2 to TRBJ2-4; 8 positions agree with TRBD1. The CDR3 spans 18 residues. CDR1 is SNHLY, CDR2 FYNNEI, per germline. CDR3 in DNA: TGTGCCAGCAGTTTAGGGGCCCCCGGACAGGGAGCCAAAAACGTTCAGTACTTC. Its translation is CASSLGAPGQGAKNVQYF.

This chain uses TRBV6-5 with TRBJ1-4, with D perhaps matching TRBD1 (6 bases). This CDR3 has 14 amino acids. Per germline, CDR1 MNHEY and CDR2 SVGAGI. V was shortened by 4 bases and J by 7 bases, with 13 bases between the two germline ends. CDR3 amino acids: CASSFQGSGEKLFF. CDR3 coding DNA: TGTGCCAGCAGTTTTCAGGGGAGCGGTGAAAAACTGTTTTTT.

J is TRBJ2-7 and V is TRBV12-3 or TRBV12-4; TRBD1 aligns across 10 bases. The trim removed 8 bases at V and 3 bases at J, leaving 7 bases unmatched. The CDR3 has 14 amino acids. The CDR3 here is CASGPTGGFYEQYF. The CDR3 DNA reads TGTGCCAGCGGACCGACAGGGGGCTTCTACGAGCAGTACTTC.

This clonotype came up many times. This chain links TRBV12-3 or TRBV12-4 with TRBJ1-4; a weak D match, TRBD1 (5 bases). Trimming shortened V by 6 bases and J by 7 bases, and 9 bases separated the two germline ends. The CDR3 contains 12 residues. The CDR3 reads CASRGRGEKLFF. DNA of the CDR3: TGTGCCAGCAGGGGTAGGGGTGAAAAACTGTTTTTT.

This clonotype was found a few times. J is TRBJ2-7 and V is TRBV24-1, with D possibly TRBD2 on 6 matching bases. Germline V gene sequence: CDR1 KGHDR, CDR2 SFDVKD. CDR3 size: 14 residues. The V and J ends lost 4 bases and 2 bases respectively, with 11 bases between them. The CDR3 reads CATSEGLATYEQYF. The DNA for the CDR3 is TGTGCCACCAGTGAGGGACTCGCGACCTACGAGCAGTACTTC.

This chain uses TRBV5-5 with TRBJ2-1; D might be TRBD2 (5 bases). Trimming pared 4 bases from V and 10 bases from J, leaving 18 bases between. The CDR3 is 14 residues long. The germline CDR1 and CDR2 sequences are SGHKS and YYEKEE (reference sequence). CDR3 nucleotide sequence: TGTGCCAGCAGCGATAGGGAGACTCGTCTAGAGCAGTTCTTC. Residues: CASSDRETRLEQFF.

This clonotype was seen a few times. The J gene is TRBJ1-1, the V gene TRBV5-1, with 9 bases matching TRBD1. Germline-derived CDR1 and CDR2 are SGHRS and YFSETQ. The CDR3 totals 15 residues. V trimming: 0 bases; J trimming: 3 bases; junction bases outside the gene matches: 3. The CDR3, as DNA: TGCGCCAGCAGCTTGGGACAGGGGGGGTACACTGAAGCTTTCTTT. Encoded protein: CASSLGQGGYTEAFF.

This clonotype occurred many times. The chain joins TRBV5-5 to TRBJ2-1; D is possibly TRBD2 (6 bases). Germline V CDR1 and CDR2: SGHKS, YYEKEE (reference sequence). This CDR3 region has 17 residues. Between the trimmed V and J ends, which lost 0 bases and 2 bases, there was a span of 15 bases. The CDR3 here is CASSLELGRRAYNEQFF. Written as DNA, the CDR3 is TGTGCCAGCAGCTTGGAACTGGGGCGGAGGGCCTACAATGAGCAGTTCTTC.

This clonotype came up many times. The chain has TRBV6-1 and TRBJ1-5, with TRBD1 as a possible D gene (5 bases). Germline CDR1 is MNHNS and CDR2 is SASEGT. CDR3 length equals 15 residues. V was shortened by 7 bases and J by 4 bases, with 17 bases between the two germline ends. The CDR3 is CASTPNAGPNQPQHF. DNA of the CDR3: TGTGCCAGCACCCCCAATGCAGGGCCGAATCAGCCCCAGCATTTT.

This clonotype was seen ten or more times. The rearrangement joins TRBV27 to TRBJ2-7; 13 positions agree with TRBD2. The length of the CDR3 is 18 residues. V lost 8 bases to trimming and J lost 3 bases; unmatched junction nucleotides: 16. Looked up from germline, CDR1 is MNHEY and CDR2 is SMNVEV (reference sequence). Here the CDR3 DNA reads TGTGCCAGCCGGTCTACTAGCGGGAGGGCCCTTATGGGCTACGAGCAGTACTTC. Its protein is CASRSTSGRALMGYEQYF.

This clonotype was seen more than once but under ten times. V and J are TRBV12-3 or TRBV12-4 and TRBJ1-1; a weak D match, TRBD1 (6 bases). V shed 6 bases and J shed 3 bases, with 11 bases lying between them. This CDR3 spans 13 amino acids. Here the CDR3 reads CASRQGTDTEAFF. The CDR3 nucleotides are TGTGCCAGCAGACAGGGTACCGACACTGAAGCTTTCTTT.

This clonotype came up many times. V is TRBV12-3 or TRBV12-4 and J is TRBJ1-5, with D unresolved. The CDR3 covers 14 residues. Trimming took off 2 bases at V and 1 base at J, with 6 bases between the two ends. The CDR3 protein is CASSLTVSNQPQHF. The CDR3 DNA sequence: TGTGCCAGCAGTTTAACAGTCAGCAATCAGCCCCAGCATTTT.

The table lists this clonotype with a few counts. The chain couples TRBV11-3 to TRBJ2-3; maybe TRBD2 (5 bases). The CDR3 has 16 residues. Germline CDR1 SGHNT, CDR2 YENEEA. V was clipped by 0 bases and J by 0 bases, with 10 bases between them. CDR3 protein: CASSLDPGTSTDTQYF. The CDR3 DNA sequence: TGTGCCAGCAGCTTAGATCCGGGAACTAGCACAGATACGCAGTATTTT.

This clonotype was counted many times. The chain couples TRBV12-3 or TRBV12-4 to TRBJ2-1; no firm D call. The CDR3 runs 12 residues. Trimming took off 5 bases at V and 5 bases at J, with 7 bases between the two ends. CDR3 sequence (DNA): TGTGCCAGCAGTACACTCGACAATGAGCAGTTCTTC. As protein: CASSTLDNEQFF.

The chain joins TRBV6-2 or TRBV6-3 to TRBJ2-1, with unresolved D. Germline V gene lookup returns CDR1 MNHEY and CDR2 SVGEGT. The germline V and J ends were trimmed by 4 bases and 7 bases, with 14 bases remaining between them. The CDR3 extends over 14 amino acids. The CDR3 here is CASSSSPTVNEQFF. CDR3 DNA: TGTGCCAGCAGTTCCTCACCGACTGTAAATGAGCAGTTCTTC.

This clonotype was seen ten or more times. The V and J genes are TRBV5-6 and TRBJ2-1; D is perhaps TRBD2 (6 bases). V was trimmed by 4 bases and J by 10 bases, leaving 21 bases between them. The CDR3 extends over 15 amino acids. Germline CDR1 reads SGHDT; CDR2 reads YYEEEE. The CDR3 region is CASSQGLSRNLEQFF. DNA of the CDR3: TGTGCCAGCAGCCAGGGACTGTCGCGTAACCTAGAGCAGTTCTTC.

The J gene is TRBJ2-3, the V gene TRBV29-1; 8 nucleotides match TRBD2. CDR3 length equals 16 residues. Germline CDR1 SQVTM, CDR2 ANQGSEA. With 3 bases clipped from V and 4 bases from J, the junction kept 12 bases outside the gene matches. The CDR3, as DNA: TGCAGCGTTGAGAGTCACGGGAGGGCCGTAGCAGATACGCAGTATTTT. Translation: CSVESHGRAVADTQYF.